This T cell receptor (beta chain) was documented in a study of blood T cell repertoires in COVID-19. Study-wide context: PBMCs, B-cell-depleted T cells, or T cells provided the cDNA or gDNA that made up the material.

Profiling relied on immunoSEQ multiplex PCR, and the TCRdb table lists in-frame clones only, not all of them. The data hold some 300,000 clones, with 75% to 90% observed a single time. Seattle patient enrollment occurred during active infection, with longitudinal follow-up thereafter. This CDR3 spans 16 amino acids. CDR1 is SGDLS, CDR2 YYNGEE, per germline. Trimming at V came to 0 bases and at J to 3 bases, leaving 5 bases not matched to a gene. The rearrangement joins TRBV9 to TRBJ2-2, with 7 bases lining up with TRBD2. The clonotype originates from a woman aged 70-85 years with COVID-19, enrolled during active disease. The sample was peripheral blood. For the CDR3, the DNA is TGTGCCAGCAGCGTAGGTCCTAGCGGATACACCGGGGAGCTGTTTTTT. Residues: CASSVGPSGYTGELFF.